This T cell receptor (beta chain) originates from a study of CD8+ T cells in alopecia areata. About the study: Patients in the treated group were given tofacitinib by mouth, 5 to 10 mg twice a day.

Germline V gene lookup returns CDR1 SQVTM and CDR2 ANQGSEA. Deletions cut 2 bases from V and 5 bases from J, with 9 bases between. The CDR3 length is 12 residues. RNA, once extracted, was reverse transcribed into cDNA for use as the sequencing template. The assay was immunoSEQ multiplex PCR, and TCRdb's table has in-frame clones only and misses some. Of some 120,000 clones in the sample, around 50% were seen once. Noted treatment: oral pan-JAK inhibitor, 5-10 mg twice daily. The V and J genes are TRBV29-1 and TRBJ1-2; D gene unclear. The source was CD8+ T cells sorted from blood, collected at week 24, from a patient treated with tofacitinib. This clonotype was obtained from a human donor with alopecia areata. CDR3 sequence reads: CSVEPPLYGYTF. Here the CDR3 DNA reads TGCAGCGTTGAACCCCCTTTATATGGCTACACCTTC.